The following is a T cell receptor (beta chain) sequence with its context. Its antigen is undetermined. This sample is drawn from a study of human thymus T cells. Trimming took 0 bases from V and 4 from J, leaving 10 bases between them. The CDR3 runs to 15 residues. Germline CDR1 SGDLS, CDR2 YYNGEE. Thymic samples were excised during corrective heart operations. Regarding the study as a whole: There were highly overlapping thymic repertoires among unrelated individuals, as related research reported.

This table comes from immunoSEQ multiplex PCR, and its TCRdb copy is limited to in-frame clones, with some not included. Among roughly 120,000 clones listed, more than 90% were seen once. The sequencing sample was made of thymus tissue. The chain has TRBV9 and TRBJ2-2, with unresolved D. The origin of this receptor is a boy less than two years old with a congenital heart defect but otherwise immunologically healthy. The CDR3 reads CASSVERHSTGELFF. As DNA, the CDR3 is TGTGCCAGCAGCGTAGAGAGACATAGCACCGGGGAGCTGTTTTTT.